The next 30 T cell receptor beta chains were all read from a single sample in a study of OX40 agonist ivuxolimab in advanced cancers. Sequenced by immunoSEQ multiplex PCR; TCRdb stores in-frame clones only, minus some. The sample consists of 71,000 or so clones, 86% of them appearing once. The sequenced sample was CD4+ or CD8+ T cells sorted from blood, obtained in a trial of the OX40 agonist ivuxolimab. The source is an adult with an advanced solid tumor such as melanoma, head and neck, liver or kidney cancer.

The rearrangement uses TRBV2 and TRBJ2-3; D is unresolved. V lost 1 base to trimming and J lost 2 bases, with 7 bases between them. CDR1 and CDR2 from the germline V gene are SNHLY and FYNNEI. There are 14 residues in the CDR3. This chain's CDR3 is CASSEGSVTDTQYF. CDR3 sequence (DNA): TGTGCCAGCAGTGAAGGGTCAGTCACAGATACGCAGTATTTT.

The CDR3 DNA reads as TGTGCCAGCAGCCAGACTAGCGGGAGAGGGGAGCAGTTCTTC. Its protein product is CASSQTSGRGEQFF. The chain uses TRBV7-3 and TRBJ2-1; 12 bases match TRBD2. This CDR3 is built from 14 residues. Losses at the gene ends were 5 bases for V and 10 bases for J; bases not matched to a gene: 6. Germline V lookup: CDR1 SGHTA, CDR2 FQGTGA.

This chain connects TRBV6-4 to TRBJ1-2; TRBD1 matches at 12 bases. Germline CDR1 MRHNA, CDR2 SNTAGT. V trimming: 2 bases; J trimming: 3 bases; junction bases outside the gene matches: 7. This CDR3 is 17 amino acids long. This chain's CDR3 is CASSDRDRGHLHYGYTF. The CDR3 bases are TGTGCCAGCAGTGACCGGGACAGGGGGCATCTTCACTATGGCTACACCTTC.

V is TRBV18 and J is TRBJ1-1, with 10 positions matching TRBD1. The CDR3 spans 19 residues. Germline V lookup: CDR1 KGHSH, CDR2 LQKENI. J was trimmed by 0 bases and V by 4 bases; bases with no gene match: 14. DNA for the CDR3: TGTGCCAGCTCACGAATGACAGGGGGCCCAGAATTCATGAACACTGAAGCTTTCTTT. This codes for CASSRMTGGPEFMNTEAFF.

This clone was found once. The gene calls are TRBV7-3 and TRBJ1-2; the D gene is possibly TRBD1 (5 bases). There are 18 residues in the CDR3. V was shortened by 5 bases and J by 2 bases, with 24 bases between the two germline ends. In germline, CDR1 is SGHTA, CDR2 FQGTGA. The CDR3 spells CASSRNLGQGVVNYGYTF. Written as DNA, the CDR3 is TGTGCCAGCAGCAGAAATCTTGGACAAGGCGTCGTCAACTATGGCTACACCTTC.

The chain links TRBV7-8 to TRBJ1-4; 8 bases line up with TRBD1. V gave up 4 bases and J gave up 4 bases; unmatched junction bases: 5. The germline gives CDR1 SGHVS, CDR2 FQNEAQ. This CDR3 is 15 amino acids long. The CDR3 nucleotides are TGTGCCAGCAGCTCAACAGGGGGTATTAATGAAAAACTGTTTTTT. Protein sequence: CASSSTGGINEKLFF.

The rearrangement uses TRBV5-6 and TRBJ2-7; 9 bases line up with TRBD1. Trimming at V came to 3 bases and at J to 4 bases, leaving 17 bases not matched to a gene. The germline V gene encodes CDR1 SGHDT and CDR2 YYEEEE. The CDR3 spans 18 residues. The CDR3 spells CASSYAWGQGLNTYEQYF. CDR3 in DNA: TGTGCCAGCAGCTACGCCTGGGGACAGGGATTAAATACTTACGAGCAGTACTTC. Supplemented by reference TRBV5-6 and TRBJ2-7, the full variable domain reads DAGVTQSPTHLIKTRGQQVTLRCSPKSGHDTVSWYQQALGQGPQFIFQYYEEEERQRGNFPDRFSGHQFPNYSSELNVNALLLGDSALYLCASSYAWGQGLNTYEQYFGPGTRLTVT.

The CDR3 protein is CASSSVTGTEKLFF. In DNA, the CDR3 is TGTGCCAGCAGTTCCGTGACAGGGACTGAAAAACTGTTTTTT. The chain has TRBV6-6 and TRBJ1-4; 7 bases match TRBD1. This CDR3 is 14 amino acids long. Trimming took 4 bases from V and 7 from J; bases not matched to a gene: 6. Germline CDR1 MNHNY, CDR2 SVGAGI (reference sequence).

This clone appeared a single time. V gene TRBV10-3 combines with J gene TRBJ2-7; possibly TRBD1 or TRBD2 for D (5 bases each). Germline V gene sequence: CDR1 ENHRY, CDR2 SYGVKD. V lost 2 bases and J lost 2, with 16 bases in between. The CDR3 runs 16 residues. This chain's CDR3 is CAISETGRRGPYEQYF. In nucleotides, the CDR3 is TGTGCCATCAGTGAGACCGGACGACGGGGACCCTACGAGCAGTACTTC.

The V and J genes are TRBV30 and TRBJ2-5, with unresolved D. Per the germline V gene, CDR1 is GTSNPN and CDR2 is SVGIG (reference sequence). This CDR3 comprises 11 residues. Between the trimmed V and J ends, which lost 3 bases and 7 bases, there was a span of 9 bases. CDR3 nucleotides: TGTGCCTGGAGCGCGCTGGGGACCCAGTACTTC. Translation: CAWSALGTQYF.

The V call is TRBV7-3, the J call TRBJ2-2; the match to TRBD2 covers 9 bases. CDR3 length equals 18 residues. In germline, CDR1 is SGHTA, CDR2 FQGTGA. Germline trimming cut 2 bases from V and 7 bases from J; bases unmatched to any gene: 14. The CDR3 spells CASSLFVAGDTRRGELFF. In nucleotides, the CDR3 is TGTGCCAGCAGCTTATTCGTAGCGGGAGACACTCGCCGCGGGGAGCTGTTTTTT.

The chain uses TRBV7-2 and TRBJ1-2, with 7 bases that match TRBD1. The CDR3 is 15 residues long. CDR1 and CDR2 (germline): SGHTA, FQGNSA. Trimming at V came to 3 bases and at J to 0 bases, leaving 4 bases not matched to a gene. The CDR3 coding sequence is TGTGCCAGCAGCTTGAGGGACAGACCTAACTATGGCTACACCTTC. Amino acids: CASSLRDRPNYGYTF.

This clone was recorded a few times. This sequence joins TRBV29-1 and TRBJ2-1; D may be TRBD1 (5 bases). Trimming took off 8 bases at V and 4 bases at J, with 15 bases between the two ends. The CDR3 runs 13 residues. The germline V gene encodes CDR1 SQVTM and CDR2 ANQGSEA. CDR3 residues: CSNSAGWYNEQFF. The CDR3 nucleotides are TGCAGCAACTCGGCAGGGTGGTACAATGAGCAGTTCTTC.

The gene calls are TRBV5-1 and TRBJ2-3; 7 bases align to TRBD1. Germline CDR1 is SGHRS and CDR2 is YFSETQ. The CDR3 loop spans 15 amino acids. After removal of 4 bases from V and 2 bases from J, the junction contained 7 bases not matched to a gene. CDR3: CASSGSGQFTDTQYF. The CDR3, as DNA: TGCGCCAGCAGCGGCTCGGGACAGTTCACAGATACGCAGTATTTT.

To note about this clone: Distinct nucleotide sequences in the sample also encode this CDR3. The chain joins TRBV18 to TRBJ1-3; D ambiguous. The length of the CDR3 is 14 residues. V dropped 3 bases and J dropped 2 bases, with 8 bases sitting between them. Germline CDR1 reads KGHSH; CDR2 reads LQKENI. For the CDR3, the DNA is TGTGCCAGCTCACCCTCGGGTGCTGGAAACACCATATATTTT. Its protein product is CASSPSGAGNTIYF. Full variable domain (missing parts from reference TRBV18 and TRBJ1-3): NAGVMQNPRHLVRRRGQEARLRCSPMKGHSHVYWYRQLPEEGLKFMVYLQKENIIDESGMPKERFSAEFPKEGPSILRIQQVVRGDSAAYFCASSPSGAGNTIYFGEGSWLTVV.

This chain uses TRBV5-6 with TRBJ2-2; D gene ambiguous. Germline V gene data show CDR1 as SGHDT and CDR2 as YYEEEE. V was clipped by 0 bases and J by 2 bases, with 5 bases between them. CDR3 length: 14 residues. CDR3 sequence reads: CASSLGLNTGELFF. CDR3 DNA: TGTGCCAGCAGCTTGGGACTTAACACCGGGGAGCTGTTTTTT.

This chain joins TRBV5-1 and TRBJ1-5, with D uncertain. Looked up from germline, CDR1 is SGHRS and CDR2 is YFSETQ. The CDR3 length is 15 residues. V shed 4 bases and J shed 7 bases, with 18 bases lying between them. This CDR3 is CASSPGYNPNQPQHF. CDR3 DNA: TGCGCCAGCAGCCCTGGGTACAACCCGAACCAGCCCCAGCATTTT.

The chain has TRBV10-3 and TRBJ1-1; the D gene is possibly TRBD1 (6 bases). CDR3 length equals 13 residues. The germline gives CDR1 ENHRY, CDR2 SYGVKD. Written as DNA, the CDR3 is TGTGCGCACCGGGGGGCAGGGTCGGGTGAGGCTTTCTTT. Amino acids: CAHRGAGSGEAFF.

The chain joins TRBV27 to TRBJ1-1; 9 bases match TRBD1. The CDR3 has 13 amino acids. The V segment lost 7 bases and the J segment 4 bases; nucleotides outside the gene matches: 4. The V gene's germline CDR1 is MNHEY and CDR2 SMNVEV (reference sequence). CDR3 sequence (DNA): TGTGCCAGCACCCTGACAGGGGGCACTGAAGCTTTCTTT. Protein: CASTLTGGTEAFF.

CDR3 bases: TGTGCCAGCAGTTACCGCCTGGGGTACGAGCAGTACTTC. This encodes CASSYRLGYEQYF. The chain is built from TRBV6-5 and TRBJ2-7; D is ambiguous. The V gene's germline CDR1 is MNHEY and CDR2 SVGAGI. There are 13 residues in the CDR3. With 2 bases removed from V and 4 bases from J, the gap between germline ends came to 9 bases.

This clone is a singleton in its sample. The rearrangement joins TRBV6-6 to TRBJ2-1, with D perhaps TRBD2 (5 bases). Germline lookup yields CDR1 MNHNY and CDR2 SVGAGI (reference sequence). The CDR3 consists of 14 residues. Deletions cut 5 bases from V and 3 bases from J, with 11 bases between. The DNA for the CDR3 is TGTGCCAGCAGTCCTAGCAGTCTCTACAATGAGCAGTTCTTC. Residues: CASSPSSLYNEQFF.

V and J are TRBV2 and TRBJ1-3, with 9 bases matching TRBD1. With V trimmed by 5 bases and J by 0 bases, 11 bases remained unmatched. CDR1 SNHLY and CDR2 FYNNEI come from the germline V gene. The CDR3 spans 18 residues. This CDR3 is CASSLQGARLLSGNTIYF. CDR3 sequence (DNA): TGTGCCAGCAGTTTACAGGGGGCGCGACTCCTCTCTGGAAACACCATATATTTT. Using reference TRBV2 and TRBJ1-3 for the parts outside the CDR3, the full variable domain is EPEVTQTPSHQVTQMGQEVILRCVPISNHLYFYWYRQILGQKVEFLVSFYNNEISEKSEIFDDQFSVERPDGSNFTLKIRSTKLEDSAMYFCASSLQGARLLSGNTIYFGEGSWLTVV.

The genes are TRBV9 and TRBJ2-1; 9 bases are a match to TRBD2. This CDR3 is 16 amino acids long. V trimming: 0 bases; J trimming: 4 bases; junction bases outside the gene matches: 5. Germline values: CDR1 SGDLS, CDR2 YYNGEE. CDR3 residues: CASSVATSGFYNEQFF. The CDR3 nucleotides read TGTGCCAGCAGCGTAGCTACTAGCGGGTTTTACAATGAGCAGTTCTTC. Combining the CDR3 with reference TRBV9 and TRBJ2-1 gives the whole variable domain DSGVTQTPKHLITATGQRVTLRCSPRSGDLSVYWYQQSLDQGLQFLIQYYNGEERAKGNILERFSAQQFPDLHSELNLSSLELGDSALYFCASSVATSGFYNEQFFGPGTRLTVL.

The chain is built from TRBV9 and TRBJ2-1; 8 bases are a match to TRBD2. V shed 0 bases, J shed 4 bases, and the junction held 6 bases outside the gene matches. The CDR3 totals 16 residues. The germline gives CDR1 SGDLS, CDR2 YYNGEE. Here the CDR3 reads CASSVEEAGVYNEQFF. DNA of the CDR3: TGTGCCAGCAGCGTAGAGGAAGCGGGAGTGTACAATGAGCAGTTCTTC.

In regard to this clone: The conserved final phenylalanine or tryptophan is absent from the CDR3, which likely points to a read error. No DNA is shown, since the ends of the CDR3 on it are uncertain; the CDR3 is the one TCRdb lists. This chain uses TRBV29-1 with TRBJ2-3; the D call TRBD2 from the table was never checked on the DNA. The CDR3 totals 10 residues, both ends included. CDR1 and CDR2 (germline): SQVTM, ANQGSEA. The CDR3 here is CSVEDPGLGV.

This chain links TRBV7-2 with TRBJ1-5; weak D call: TRBD1 (6 bases). From germline, CDR1 is SGHTA and CDR2 FQGNSA. The CDR3 covers 15 residues. Trimming pared 6 bases from V and 5 bases from J, leaving 17 bases between. This CDR3 is CASSPDRETYQPQHF. The CDR3, as DNA: TGTGCCAGCAGTCCGGACAGAGAAACCTATCAGCCCCAGCATTTT.

This chain uses TRBV6-1 with TRBJ1-5; D uncertain. Germline V gene data show CDR1 as MNHNS and CDR2 as SASEGT. The CDR3 sequence is 14 residues long. The V end was cut by 6 bases, the J end by 0 bases, with 9 bases between. CDR3 sequence reads: CASRAQYSNQPQHF. DNA for the CDR3: TGTGCCAGCAGGGCCCAATATAGCAATCAGCCCCAGCATTTT.

This clone showed up just once. The rearrangement links TRBV2 to TRBJ1-2; unclear D gene. Deletions cut 3 bases from V and 8 bases from J, with 10 bases between. Germline lookup yields CDR1 SNHLY and CDR2 FYNNEI. The CDR3 length is 12 residues. The CDR3 protein is CASSDEGRGYTF. As DNA, the CDR3 is TGTGCCAGCAGTGACGAGGGCAGGGGCTACACCTTC.

The gene calls are TRBV5-1 and TRBJ1-2; 9 positions agree with TRBD1. The V and J ends lost 2 bases and 7 bases, in that order; junction bases with no gene match: 6. CDR3 length: 14 residues. Germline-derived CDR1 and CDR2 are SGHRS and YFSETQ. The CDR3 spells CASSLTGQGAGYTF. In nucleotides, the CDR3 is TGCGCCAGCAGCTTAACGGGACAGGGCGCTGGCTACACCTTC.

This clone is a singleton in its sample. The genes are TRBV28 and TRBJ1-5; no reliable D call. Germline V gene data show CDR1 as MDHEN and CDR2 as SYDVKM. The CDR3 runs 14 residues. V lost 6 bases to trimming and J lost 4 bases, with 13 bases between them. The CDR3 DNA reads as TGTGCCAGCAGCTTAAGACTGGGGAATCAGCCCCAGCATTTT. Translating it yields CASSLRLGNQPQHF.